These 6 T cell receptor beta chains were sequenced from one sample in a study of beta chain features in type 1 diabetes. Reverse transcribing all isolated RNA meant expressed TCRB transcripts were sequenced. Sequencing was performed with immunoSEQ multiplex PCR; in TCRdb, only in-frame clones are kept and a portion is missing. Of 900,000 or so clones detected, under 20% appear once; the ten largest clones hold around 0.02%. Material for sequencing was naive CD4+ T cells from blood. These receptors were collected from a young woman in good health.

The V and J genes are TRBV6-6 and TRBJ1-4, with 8 bases fitting TRBD1. V shed 8 bases and J 4 bases; nucleotides not matched to a gene: 9. In germline, CDR1 is MNHNY, CDR2 SVGAGI (reference sequence). There are 15 residues in the CDR3. CDR3 DNA sequence: TGTGCCAGCCGCGAGCGGACAGGGTATAATGAAAAACTGTTTTTT. Translated, it gives CASRERTGYNEKLFF.

This clone has more than one count but fewer than ten. The chain carries TRBV15 and TRBJ2-5, with D possibly matching TRBD1 (6 bases). The germline V gene has CDR1 LNHNV and CDR2 YYDKDF (reference sequence). The length of the CDR3 is 14 residues. Trimming removed 8 bases at V and 3 bases at J, with 16 bases between. The CDR3 reads CATARTAFKETQYF. The CDR3 DNA sequence: TGTGCCACCGCGAGGACAGCTTTTAAAGAGACCCAGTACTTC.

This clone was seen a handful of times. The chain combines TRBV6-5 with TRBJ1-1; perhaps TRBD1 as D (5 bases). Germline V lookup: CDR1 MNHEY, CDR2 SVGAGI. The CDR3 has 15 amino acids. V dropped 0 bases and J dropped 7 bases, with 15 bases sitting between them. This chain's CDR3 is CASSYSLGATGEAFF. Written as DNA, the CDR3 is TGTGCCAGCAGTTACTCCCTCGGGGCGACGGGTGAAGCTTTCTTT.

V usage is TRBV9 and J usage is TRBJ2-7; D may be TRBD1 or TRBD2 (5 bases each). This CDR3 has 16 amino acids. Per the germline V gene, CDR1 is SGDLS and CDR2 is YYNGEE. Trimming left V 4 bases short and J 2 bases short, with 19 bases between. DNA for the CDR3: TGTGCCAGCAGCCCCAATACCGGGACCCGAGCCTACGAGCAGTACTTC. Protein: CASSPNTGTRAYEQYF. Full variable domain (rest looked up from reference TRBV9 and TRBJ2-7): DSGVTQTPKHLITATGQRVTLRCSPRSGDLSVYWYQQSLDQGLQFLIQYYNGEERAKGNILERFSAQQFPDLHSELNLSSLELGDSALYFCASSPNTGTRAYEQYFGPGTRLTVT.

The chain couples TRBV7-9 to TRBJ2-5; TRBD2 might be the D (5 bases). Germline assignment: CDR1 SEHNR and CDR2 FQNEAQ (reference sequence). The CDR3 is made up of 13 amino acids. Trimming cost V 3 bases and J 4 bases, with 9 bases left between them. CDR3 sequence reads: CASSFRGRETQYF. CDR3 DNA sequence: TGTGCCAGCAGCTTCCGAGGGAGAGAGACCCAGTACTTC.

This clone has more than one count but fewer than ten. The CDR3 nucleotides are TGTGCCAGCAGTTATGGGATAGGGTACAATGAGCAGTTCTTC. Its translation is CASSYGIGYNEQFF. This sequence joins TRBV6-6 and TRBJ2-1; D not certain. V lost 3 bases and J lost 4, with 10 bases in between. Germline CDR1 reads MNHNY; CDR2 reads SVGAGI (reference sequence). The CDR3 length is 14 residues.